The clone carrying this T cell receptor (beta chain) was counted between two and nine times. Exclusion of patients followed from uncontrolled infection, other autoimmune disease, pregnancy or lactation. The entry originates in a study of T cells in Graves' hyperthyroidism and ophthalmopathy. Regions amplified from RNA transcripts were the TCR beta CDR3 regions. The study used the HTBI primer set for a first-round RT-PCR of the TCR CDR3. TCRdb analysed the multiplex PCR reads with MiXCR anew, one entry per CDR3 protein. The top ten hold under 65% of the sample, which has over 250,000 distinct CDR3 sequences, about 20% seen once. CDR3 length: 17 amino acids. Germline V CDR1 and CDR2: LNHNV, YYDKDF (reference sequence). With 1 base removed from V and 2 bases from J, the gap between germline ends came to 15 bases.

This chain uses TRBV15 with TRBJ1-5; D is possibly TRBD1 (6 bases). This receptor was obtained from a man aged 25-45 years with Graves' ophthalmopathy. Material for sequencing was blood. As DNA, the CDR3 is TGTGCCACCAGCAGAGTTCCTACAGGGAGGGGCAATCAGCCCCAGCATTTT. Translating it yields CATSRVPTGRGNQPQHF.